This T cell receptor beta chain was documented in a study of T cells in Graves' hyperthyroidism and ophthalmopathy. Turning to the study itself: Before any treatment, at initial diagnosis, peripheral blood was collected.

On this clonotype itself: An end of the junction differs from the germline gene, which may be a read error.

From RNA transcripts, TCR beta CDR3 regions were amplified. The study used the HTBI primer set for a first-round RT-PCR of the TCR CDR3. Using its own MiXCR run on the multiplex PCR reads, TCRdb lists one record per CDR3 protein. The sample holds about 340,000 distinct CDR3 sequences, roughly 18% seen once. No progression to ophthalmopathy during 18 months of follow-up defined stable disease. The sequence was collected from a woman between 45 and 65 years old with Graves' hyperthyroidism. Input material: blood.

CDR3 sequence (DNA): TGTGCCAGCAGTGCTGCCGGGGACAGGAACGCTGAAGCTTTCTTT. As protein: CASSAAGDRNAEAFF. This chain joins TRBV6-1 and TRBJ1-1; 8 positions agree with TRBD1. This CDR3 comprises 15 residues. The germline CDR1 and CDR2 sequences are MNHNS and SASEGT.